This T cell receptor (beta chain) is drawn from a study of early T cells in non-severe SARS-CoV-2 infection. In the study overall: The chains were unpaired, and the sequenced material was bulk RNA from unsorted whole blood. Regarding the study as a whole: The study's VDJdb matching favored anti-spike CD8 responses and missed private and CD4 specificities.

The table lists this clonotype with a few counts. Antigen specificity is unknown. Individual cDNA molecules each received unique molecular identifiers attached to them. TCRdb re-called the 5' RACE reads through MiXCR, storing one row per CDR3 protein. The profile shows fewer than 75,000 distinct CDR3 sequences, around 19% of them singletons. This CDR3 has 14 residues. Between the trimmed V and J ends, which lost 5 bases and 7 bases, there was a span of 17 bases. Germline V gene lookup returns CDR1 SGHRS and CDR2 YFSETQ. This chain links TRBV5-1 with TRBJ2-3; either TRBD1 or TRBD2 may fit D (5 bases each). The receptor's source is an adult who was a healthcare worker with PCR-confirmed SARS-CoV-2 infection or an uninfected control (not recorded which). The sequenced sample was whole blood, obtained at baseline. This chain's CDR3 is CASSGEGTINTQYF. CDR3 sequence (DNA): TGCGCCAGCAGTGGAGAGGGGACCATCAATACGCAGTATTTT.